The 30 T cell receptor beta chains in this list originate from one sample, sequenced in a study of cytomegalovirus exposure and HLA in healthy donors. Primers for the PCR totalled 60 Vbeta and 13 Jbeta. Libraries were prepared by immunoSEQ multiplex PCR; TCRdb keeps only in-frame clonotypes and omits some of them. The table records about 92,000 clones, over 75% of them present only once. Sequencing was performed on PBMCs. These receptors all come from a man between 18 and 35 years old in good health and CMV-seronegative.

The CDR3 DNA is TGTGCCAGCAGCTCTACCGGGACAGGGGAAAACATTCAGTACTTC. This encodes CASSSTGTGENIQYF. J is TRBJ2-4 and V is TRBV7-9, with TRBD1 identical over 10 bases. Germline V gene lookup returns CDR1 SEHNR and CDR2 FQNEAQ (reference sequence). The CDR3 spans 15 residues. V dropped 4 bases and J dropped 5; count of bases not matched to a gene: 5.

The chain employs TRBV5-8 and TRBJ1-1, with a tentative D call TRBD1 (5 bases). V lost 0 bases to trimming and J lost 5 bases, with 11 bases between them. Germline assignment: CDR1 SGHTS and CDR2 YDEGEE. The CDR3 sequence is 14 residues long. Here the CDR3 DNA reads TGTGCCAGCAGCTTGGGGGGGGGAGGTACTGAAGCTTTCTTT. Protein: CASSLGGGGTEAFF. Based on the CDR3 plus reference TRBV5-8 and TRBJ1-1, the full variable domain is EAGVTQSPTHLIKTRGQQATLRCSPISGHTSVYWYQQALGLGLQFLLWYDEGEERNRGNFPPRFSGRQFPNYSSELNVNALELEDSALYLCASSLGGGGTEAFFGQGTRLTVV.

This clone was detected a few times. One end of the junction does not line up with germline, which may come from a read error. The rearrangement links TRBV7-9 to TRBJ2-7; D is ambiguous. CDR1 is SEHNR, CDR2 FQNEAQ, per germline (reference sequence). The CDR3 extends over 12 amino acids. The CDR3 DNA reads TGTTCCAGCAGCTTACTTCCGGGCGAGCAGTACTTC. Its protein is CSSSLLPGEQYF.

The chain employs TRBV2 and TRBJ1-2; 7 bases align to TRBD1. CDR1 is SNHLY, CDR2 FYNNEI, per germline. The V segment lost 6 bases and the J segment 6 bases; nucleotides outside the gene matches: 7. The CDR3 runs 13 residues. The CDR3 loop is CASRKTGRNGYTF. The CDR3 DNA reads as TGTGCCAGCAGGAAGACAGGGAGGAATGGCTACACCTTC.

This rearrangement joins TRBV19 to TRBJ1-2; D not resolved. CDR1 and CDR2 (germline): LNHDA, SQIVND (reference sequence). The CDR3 is made up of 15 amino acids. Trimming removed 7 bases from V and 3 bases from J, with 18 bases in between. The CDR3 DNA sequence: TGTGCCAGTATGTATTGGAAGGCCGGGGACTATGGCTACACCTTC. It encodes CASMYWKAGDYGYTF.

The genes are TRBV7-2 and TRBJ2-3, with TRBD2 identical over 8 bases. This CDR3 has 15 amino acids. Germline-derived CDR1 and CDR2 are SGHTA and FQGNSA. After removal of 3 bases from V and 5 bases from J, the junction contained 7 bases not matched to a gene. This CDR3 reads CASSFSSGFLDTQYF. In nucleotides, the CDR3 is TGTGCCAGCAGCTTTTCTAGCGGGTTCTTAGATACGCAGTATTTT.

This clone was detected only once. CDR3 DNA: TGTGCCAGCAGCTGGGCAGGTGGCACTGAAGCTTTCTTT. This sequence encodes CASSWAGGTEAFF. The V gene is TRBV7-3, the J gene TRBJ1-1; D is unresolved. V gave up 4 bases and J gave up 4 bases, with 10 bases separating them. The V gene's germline CDR1 is SGHTA and CDR2 FQGTGA. The CDR3 spans 13 residues.

This chain connects TRBV5-1 to TRBJ2-1, with a weak D call TRBD1 (5 bases). V lost 2 bases and J lost 3, with 9 bases in between. The CDR3 has 14 residues. The germline gives CDR1 SGHRS, CDR2 YFSETQ. The CDR3 DNA sequence: TGCGCCAGCAGCTTCCAAGGGGACTACAATGAGCAGTTCTTC. Translation gives CASSFQGDYNEQFF.

This clone was counted between two and nine times. V usage is TRBV19 and J usage is TRBJ2-2; TRBD1 aligns across 7 bases. There are 12 residues in the CDR3. From germline, CDR1 is LNHDA and CDR2 SQIVND (reference sequence). V lost 7 bases and J lost 4; bases outside the gene matches: 0. CDR3 amino acids: CASNRGTGELFF. CDR3 DNA: TGTGCCAGTAACAGGGGCACCGGGGAGCTGTTTTTT.

The gene calls are TRBV20-1 and TRBJ1-1; TRBD1 aligns across 7 bases. Looked up from germline, CDR1 is DFQATT and CDR2 is SNEGSKA (reference sequence). The CDR3 is 11 residues long. The V and J ends lost 5 bases and 11 bases, in that order; junction bases with no gene match: 8. CDR3 protein: CSAGADRHAFF. CDR3 sequence (DNA): TGCAGTGCTGGAGCGGACAGGCACGCTTTCTTT.

V and J are TRBV29-1 and TRBJ2-1, with TRBD1 identical over 8 bases. Germline values: CDR1 SQVTM, CDR2 ANQGSEA. This CDR3 is 14 amino acids long. V was pared by 7 bases and J by 2 bases, with 7 bases of the junction left unmatched. The CDR3 region has the DNA TGCAGCGCCTCGGGACAGGAAGCCTACAATGAGCAGTTCTTC. Its translation is CSASGQEAYNEQFF.

This clone was recorded once. The chain combines TRBV9 with TRBJ2-6; 8 bases align to TRBD2. This CDR3 comprises 19 residues. Germline V gives CDR1 SGDLS, CDR2 YYNGEE. Trimming took 4 bases from V and 0 from J; bases not matched to a gene: 12. CDR3 nucleotide sequence: TGTGCCAGCAGCATACGGGGGGGCTCGGTAACCTCTGGGGCCAACGTCCTGACTTTC. Residues: CASSIRGGSVTSGANVLTF.

V and J are TRBV19 and TRBJ2-3, with no clear D. In germline, CDR1 is LNHDA, CDR2 SQIVND (reference sequence). Trimming removed 0 bases at V and 10 bases at J, with 11 bases between. This CDR3 is built from 13 residues. The CDR3 sequence is CASSIDHGQPQYF. The CDR3 nucleotides read TGTGCCAGTAGTATAGATCACGGTCAACCGCAGTATTTT.

This clone was found once. The chain carries TRBV7-9 and TRBJ2-5; TRBD1 matches at 7 bases. The CDR3 consists of 13 residues. Germline lookup yields CDR1 SEHNR and CDR2 FQNEAQ (reference sequence). The V segment lost 5 bases and the J segment 4 bases; nucleotides outside the gene matches: 4. The DNA of the CDR3 is TGTGCCAGCAGCCCGACAGGGTCAGAGACCCAGTACTTC. It codes for CASSPTGSETQYF.

J is TRBJ2-5 and V is TRBV5-1; D may be TRBD1 (5 bases). This CDR3 comprises 14 residues. The germline CDR1 and CDR2 sequences are SGHRS and YFSETQ. V lost 0 bases and J 9 bases, leaving 15 bases between the germline ends. The CDR3 nucleotides read TGCGCCAGCAGCTTGGGGGAAGCAGGGTACTCCCAGTACTTC. It translates to CASSLGEAGYSQYF.

The chain couples TRBV11-1 to TRBJ2-5; no reliable D call. Trimming removed 1 base from V and 2 bases from J, with 5 bases in between. This CDR3 comprises 13 residues. The germline V gene encodes CDR1 SGHAT and CDR2 FQDESV (reference sequence). The DNA for the CDR3 is TGTGCCAGCAGCTTAGAACAGCAAGAGACCCAGTACTTC. It encodes CASSLEQQETQYF. The entire variable domain, with the rest obtained from reference TRBV11-1 and TRBJ2-5, is as follows: EAEVAQSPRYKITEKSQAVAFWCDPISGHATLYWYRQILGQGPELLVQFQDESVVDDSQLPKDRFSAERLKGVDSTLKIQPAELGDSAMYLCASSLEQQETQYFGPGTRLLVL.

DNA of the CDR3: TGTGCCAGCAGCATGACAGGGAACACTGAAGCTTTCTTT. This sequence encodes CASSMTGNTEAFF. The gene calls are TRBV5-6 and TRBJ1-1; tentative D call: TRBD1 (6 bases). Trimming took 4 bases from V and 1 from J, leaving 8 bases between them. CDR3 length: 13 residues. Looked up from germline, CDR1 is SGHDT and CDR2 is YYEEEE. The variable domain in full, completed from reference TRBV5-6 and TRBJ1-1, reads DAGVTQSPTHLIKTRGQQVTLRCSPKSGHDTVSWYQQALGQGPQFIFQYYEEEERQRGNFPDRFSGHQFPNYSSELNVNALLLGDSALYLCASSMTGNTEAFFGQGTRLTVV.

This rearrangement joins TRBV9 to TRBJ1-2; 8 bases align to TRBD1. Germline V CDR1 and CDR2: SGDLS, YYNGEE. The V and J ends lost 4 bases and 3 bases, in that order; junction bases with no gene match: 5. This CDR3 has 14 amino acids. CDR3 sequence reads: CASSISDRDYGYTF. CDR3 bases: TGTGCCAGCAGCATCTCGGACAGGGACTATGGCTACACCTTC.

This clone was detected a few times. The chain joins TRBV27 to TRBJ2-6; TRBD2 aligns across 9 bases. The CDR3 covers 16 residues. Unmatched junction bases numbered 0, after V lost 2 bases and J lost 1 base. CDR1 and CDR2 (germline): MNHEY, SMNVEV (reference sequence). In DNA, the CDR3 is TGTGCCAGCAGTTTAGCGGGAGGGTCTGGGGCCAACGTCCTGACTTTC. Translating gives CASSLAGGSGANVLTF.

CDR3 sequence: CASSEWGGGTIYF. CDR3 in DNA: TGTGCCAGCAGTGAATGGGGGGGCGGCACCATATATTTT. This chain connects TRBV6-1 to TRBJ1-3, with a possible D match to TRBD1 (6 bases). The V gene lost 2 bases and the J gene lost 9 bases, with 11 bases spanning the gap. The CDR3 runs 13 residues. Germline V gives CDR1 MNHNS, CDR2 SASEGT.

V is TRBV30 and J is TRBJ1-3, with D uncertain. The V end lost 4 bases, the J end lost 1 base, and 8 bases lay between the germline ends. Germline-derived CDR1 and CDR2 are GTSNPN and SVGIG (reference sequence). The CDR3 totals 13 residues. The CDR3 region has the DNA TGTGCCTGGATGACGGGTTCTGGAAACACCATATATTTT. Translated, it gives CAWMTGSGNTIYF.

V usage is TRBV30 and J usage is TRBJ1-2, with D possibly TRBD1 on 6 matching bases. The V end lost 0 bases, the J end lost 4 bases, and 9 bases lay between the germline ends. The CDR3 is 13 amino acids. The germline V gene has CDR1 GTSNPN and CDR2 SVGIG (reference sequence). Here the CDR3 reads CAWSVGGGYGYTF. CDR3 bases: TGTGCCTGGAGTGTAGGGGGGGGCTATGGCTACACCTTC.

The chain has TRBV6-6 and TRBJ2-5; 9 nucleotides line up with TRBD1. Germline V lookup: CDR1 MNHNY, CDR2 SVGAGI (reference sequence). The V segment lost 6 bases and the J segment 3 bases; nucleotides outside the gene matches: 8. The CDR3 has 15 amino acids. Here the CDR3 DNA reads TGTGCCAGCAGAATCACCGGGACAGGGAAAGAGACCCAGTACTTC. Protein: CASRITGTGKETQYF.

The sample holds a few counts of this clone. The chain joins TRBV4-1 to TRBJ2-1; no reliable D call. The germline gives CDR1 MGHRA, CDR2 YSYEKL. The CDR3 extends over 13 amino acids. Trimming left V 5 bases short and J 8 bases short, with 13 bases between. CDR3 in DNA: TGCGCCAGCAGCATGGTAGGAACAGATGAGCAGTTCTTC. Translation gives CASSMVGTDEQFF.

The gene calls are TRBV5-1 and TRBJ1-1; D ambiguous. The CDR3 contains 13 residues. The V end lost 6 bases, the J end lost 0 bases, and 9 bases lay between the germline ends. Germline V gene data show CDR1 as SGHRS and CDR2 as YFSETQ. This CDR3 is CASNPTVNTEAFF. The CDR3 nucleotides are TGCGCCAGCAACCCGACTGTGAACACTGAAGCTTTCTTT.

This chain connects TRBV9 to TRBJ2-1; D might be TRBD2 (6 bases). This CDR3 contains 14 residues. CDR1 SGDLS and CDR2 YYNGEE come from the germline V gene. V dropped 3 bases and J dropped 7 bases, with 14 bases sitting between them. CDR3 sequence (DNA): TGTGCCAGCAGCGGGAGACTAGTTCGAAATGAGCAGTTCTTC. Translation gives CASSGRLVRNEQFF.

CDR3 loop: CAISRGLNQPQHF. The CDR3 DNA reads TGCGCCATCTCCAGGGGCCTCAATCAGCCCCAGCATTTT. This rearrangement joins TRBV4-1 to TRBJ1-5; D is perhaps TRBD1 (6 bases). Germline V gene lookup returns CDR1 MGHRA and CDR2 YSYEKL. V lost 10 bases, J lost 3 bases, and 13 bases lay in between. CDR3 length: 13 amino acids.

This chain connects TRBV5-8 to TRBJ2-5; D might be TRBD1 (6 bases). CDR3 length: 14 amino acids. Germline loops: CDR1 SGHTS, CDR2 YDEGEE. V was shortened by 4 bases and J by 5 bases, with 15 bases between the two germline ends. CDR3 sequence (DNA): TGTGCCAGCAGCGGGTTCGACAGGCCCGAGACCCAGTACTTC. It translates to CASSGFDRPETQYF.

The genes are TRBV30 and TRBJ1-4, with 8 bases that match TRBD1. V shed 1 base and J 0 bases; nucleotides not matched to a gene: 13. Germline assignment: CDR1 GTSNPN and CDR2 SVGIG (reference sequence). CDR3 length: 19 amino acids. CDR3 bases: TGTGCCTGGAGTGGACTTCGGACAGGGCCTTCTTCAACTAATGAAAAACTGTTTTTT. Its protein is CAWSGLRTGPSSTNEKLFF.

The table lists this clone with a count of one. V gene TRBV6-5 combines with J gene TRBJ1-2; weak D call: TRBD1 (5 bases). V was cut by 10 bases and J by 3 bases, with 18 bases left in between. The V gene's germline CDR1 is MNHEY and CDR2 SVGAGI. The CDR3 sequence is 14 residues long. CDR3: CATLLLGGDYGYTF. CDR3 bases: TGTGCCACTCTTCTCTTGGGGGGGGACTATGGCTACACCTTC.